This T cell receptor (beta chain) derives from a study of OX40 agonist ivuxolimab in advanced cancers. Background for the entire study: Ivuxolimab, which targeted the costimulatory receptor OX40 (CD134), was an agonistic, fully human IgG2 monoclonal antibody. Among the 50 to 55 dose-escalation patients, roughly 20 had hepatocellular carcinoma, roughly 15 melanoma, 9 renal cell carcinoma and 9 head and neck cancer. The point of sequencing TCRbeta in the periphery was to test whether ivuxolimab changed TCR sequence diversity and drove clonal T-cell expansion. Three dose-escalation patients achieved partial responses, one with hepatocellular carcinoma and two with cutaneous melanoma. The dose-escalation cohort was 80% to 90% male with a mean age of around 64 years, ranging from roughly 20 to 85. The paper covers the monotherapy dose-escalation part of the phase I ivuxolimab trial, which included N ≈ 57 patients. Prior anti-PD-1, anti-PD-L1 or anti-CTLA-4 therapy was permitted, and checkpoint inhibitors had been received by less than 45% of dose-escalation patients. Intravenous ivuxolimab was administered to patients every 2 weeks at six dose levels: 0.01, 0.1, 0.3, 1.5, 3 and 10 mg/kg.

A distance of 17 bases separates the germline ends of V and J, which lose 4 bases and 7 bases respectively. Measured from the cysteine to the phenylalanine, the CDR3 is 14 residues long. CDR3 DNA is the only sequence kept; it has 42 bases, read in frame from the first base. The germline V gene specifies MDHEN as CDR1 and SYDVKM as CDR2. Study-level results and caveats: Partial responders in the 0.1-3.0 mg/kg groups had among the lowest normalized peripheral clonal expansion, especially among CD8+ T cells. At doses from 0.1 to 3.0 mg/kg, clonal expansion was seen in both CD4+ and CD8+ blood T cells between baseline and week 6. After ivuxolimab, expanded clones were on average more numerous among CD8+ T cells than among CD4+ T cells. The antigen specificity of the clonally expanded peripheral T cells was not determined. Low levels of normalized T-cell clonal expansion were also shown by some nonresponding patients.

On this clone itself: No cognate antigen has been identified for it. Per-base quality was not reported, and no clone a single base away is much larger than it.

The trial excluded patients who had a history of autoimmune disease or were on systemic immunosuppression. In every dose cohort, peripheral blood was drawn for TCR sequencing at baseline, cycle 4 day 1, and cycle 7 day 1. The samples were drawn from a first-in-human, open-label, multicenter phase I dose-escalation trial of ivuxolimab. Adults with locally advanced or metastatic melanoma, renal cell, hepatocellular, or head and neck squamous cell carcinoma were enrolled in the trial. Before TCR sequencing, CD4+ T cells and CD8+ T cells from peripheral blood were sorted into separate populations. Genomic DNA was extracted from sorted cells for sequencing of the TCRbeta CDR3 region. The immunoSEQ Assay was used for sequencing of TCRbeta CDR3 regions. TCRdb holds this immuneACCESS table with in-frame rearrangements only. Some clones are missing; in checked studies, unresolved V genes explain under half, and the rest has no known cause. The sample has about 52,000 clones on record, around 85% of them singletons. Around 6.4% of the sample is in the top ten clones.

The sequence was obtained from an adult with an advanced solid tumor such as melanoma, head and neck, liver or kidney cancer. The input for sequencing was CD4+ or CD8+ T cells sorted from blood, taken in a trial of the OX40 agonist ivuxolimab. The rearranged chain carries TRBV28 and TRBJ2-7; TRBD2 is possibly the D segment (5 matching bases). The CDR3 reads CASSSPGQSGEQYF. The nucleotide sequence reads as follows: TGTGCCAGCAGTTCCCCAGGTCAATCGGGGGAGCAGTACTTC.